Described below is a single T cell receptor beta chain sequence and its context. What it binds is not known. These data originate in a study of T cell responses to AZD1222 COVID-19 vaccine. Overall study findings and caveats: Clonal diversity was possibly underestimated, and white British individuals and females predominated among donors. Of spike-specific TCRs, nearly half reportedly target regions left unmutated in variants. Increases in Spike-specific TCR breadth and depth were seen after two AZD1222 doses.

The assay was immunoSEQ multiplex PCR, and TCRdb's table has in-frame clones only and misses some. The repertoire includes approximately 180,000 clones, around 90% of them detected once, and more than 4% sits in the top ten. CDR1 and CDR2 from the germline V gene are MDHEN and SYDVKM. The V and J ends lost 5 bases and 4 bases respectively, with 20 bases between them. The CDR3 sequence is 16 residues long. This rearrangement joins TRBV28 to TRBJ1-1; D remains ambiguous. The receptor was derived from an adult who received the MenACWY meningococcal vaccine as a control. The sequencing here drew on peripheral blood, taken 28 days after the second dose of the MenACWY control vaccine. The DNA of the CDR3 is TGTGCCAGCAGTGTTCCCGCTGGGCGGGGAACCACTGAAGCTTTCTTT. Its protein is CASSVPAGRGTTEAFF.